This TCR beta chain emerged from a study of CD8+ T cells in alopecia areata. Study-wide context: Treated patients took oral tofacitinib at 5 to 10 mg twice daily. Study-wide points: Scalp clonality and expanded CD8+ clones among the top 100 were significantly decreased by tofacitinib. In scalp and blood during tofacitinib, many expanded lesional clones persisted.

Treatment of the sample: oral pan-JAK inhibitor, 5-10 mg twice daily. This clone was seen many times. Antigen: not known. As the sequencing template, cDNA was produced by extracting RNA and reverse transcribing it. Sequencing was performed with immunoSEQ multiplex PCR; in TCRdb, only in-frame clones are kept and a portion is missing. The sample consists of about 120,000 clones, about half of them appearing once. The CDR3 is 16 amino acids. Losses at the gene ends were 4 bases for V and 8 bases for J; bases not matched to a gene: 12. Germline-derived CDR1 and CDR2 are SGHTA and FQGNSA. The chain carries TRBV7-2 and TRBJ1-2; 11 bases match TRBD1. Material: CD4+ T cells sorted from blood, obtained at week 4, from a patient treated with tofacitinib. This TCR was recovered from a human donor with alopecia areata. Written as DNA, the CDR3 is TGTGCCAGCAGCTCCGCGCCTGGACAGGGGGCAGGAGGCTACACCTTC. Translation gives CASSSAPGQGAGGYTF.